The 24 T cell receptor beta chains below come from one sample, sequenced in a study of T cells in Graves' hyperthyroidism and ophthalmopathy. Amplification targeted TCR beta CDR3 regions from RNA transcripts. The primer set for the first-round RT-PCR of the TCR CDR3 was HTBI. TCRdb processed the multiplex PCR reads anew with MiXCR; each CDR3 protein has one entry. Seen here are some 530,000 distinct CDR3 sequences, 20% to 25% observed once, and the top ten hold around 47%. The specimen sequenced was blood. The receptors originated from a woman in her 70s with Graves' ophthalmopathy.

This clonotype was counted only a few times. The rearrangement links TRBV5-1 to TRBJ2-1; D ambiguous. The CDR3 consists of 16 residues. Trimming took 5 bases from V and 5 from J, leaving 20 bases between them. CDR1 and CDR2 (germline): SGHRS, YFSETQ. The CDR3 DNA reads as TGCGCCAGCAGATTTAGCTTACGGCCCACAGACAATGAGCAGTTCTTC. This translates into CASRFSLRPTDNEQFF.

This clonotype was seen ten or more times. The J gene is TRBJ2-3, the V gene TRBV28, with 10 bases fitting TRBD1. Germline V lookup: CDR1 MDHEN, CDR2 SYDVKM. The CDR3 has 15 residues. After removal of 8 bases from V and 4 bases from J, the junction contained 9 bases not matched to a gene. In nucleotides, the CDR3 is TGTGCCAGCCCGCCCGGGACAGGGGATCCAGATACGCAGTATTTT. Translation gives CASPPGTGDPDTQYF.

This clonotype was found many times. The DNA of the CDR3 is TGCAGTGCTTCCCGAGGACACAGGAACACTGAAGCTTTCTTT. Amino acid sequence: CSASRGHRNTEAFF. The gene calls are TRBV20-1 and TRBJ1-1, with a possible D match to TRBD1 (5 bases). Trimming removed 5 bases at V and 1 base at J, with 14 bases between. The CDR3 is 14 amino acids. Germline CDR1 DFQATT, CDR2 SNEGSKA (reference sequence).

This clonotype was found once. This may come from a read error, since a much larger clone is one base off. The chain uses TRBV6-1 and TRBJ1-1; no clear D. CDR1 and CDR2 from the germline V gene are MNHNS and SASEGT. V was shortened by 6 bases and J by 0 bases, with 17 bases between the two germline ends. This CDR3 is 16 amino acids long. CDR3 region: CASSPDGTFMNTEAFF. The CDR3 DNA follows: TGTGCCAGCAGCCCGGACGGAACCTTCATGAACACTGAAGCTTTCTTT.

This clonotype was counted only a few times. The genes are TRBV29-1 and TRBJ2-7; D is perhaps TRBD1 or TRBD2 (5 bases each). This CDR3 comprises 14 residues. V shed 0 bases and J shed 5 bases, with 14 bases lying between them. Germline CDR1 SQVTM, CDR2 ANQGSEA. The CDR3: CSVEDSGNGDEQYF. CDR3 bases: TGCAGCGTTGAAGATTCAGGGAACGGGGACGAGCAGTACTTC.

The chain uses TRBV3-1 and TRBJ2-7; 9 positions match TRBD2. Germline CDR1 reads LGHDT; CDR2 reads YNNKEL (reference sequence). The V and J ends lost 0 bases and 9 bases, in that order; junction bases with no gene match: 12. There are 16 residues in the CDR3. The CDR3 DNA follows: TGTGCCAGCAGCCAAGATCCTGCGACTAGCGGTCTTGGGCAGTACTTC. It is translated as CASSQDPATSGLGQYF.

The CDR3 loop is CASSPIALYEQYF. DNA for the CDR3: TGTGCCAGCAGTCCGATAGCCCTTTACGAGCAGTACTTC. The chain couples TRBV25-1 to TRBJ2-7; no clear D. Trimming took 5 bases from V and 4 from J, leaving 12 bases between them. The CDR3 has 13 residues. Looked up from germline, CDR1 is MGHDK and CDR2 is SYGVNS.

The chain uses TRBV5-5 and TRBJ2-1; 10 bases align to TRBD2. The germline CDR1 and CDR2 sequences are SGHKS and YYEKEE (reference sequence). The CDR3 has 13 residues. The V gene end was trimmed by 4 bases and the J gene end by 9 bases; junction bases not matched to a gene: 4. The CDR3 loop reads CASSLGLAAEQFF. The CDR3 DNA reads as TGTGCCAGCAGCCTCGGACTAGCGGCTGAGCAGTTCTTC.

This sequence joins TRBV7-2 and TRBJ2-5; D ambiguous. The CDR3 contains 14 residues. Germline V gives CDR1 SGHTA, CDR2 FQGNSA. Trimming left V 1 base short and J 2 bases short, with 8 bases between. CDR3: CASSLGHKQETQYF. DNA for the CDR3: TGTGCCAGCAGCTTAGGACATAAGCAAGAGACCCAGTACTTC.

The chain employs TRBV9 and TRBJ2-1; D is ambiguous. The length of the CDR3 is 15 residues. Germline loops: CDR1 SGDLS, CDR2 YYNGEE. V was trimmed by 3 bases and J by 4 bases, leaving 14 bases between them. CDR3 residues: CASSATEGWYNEQFF. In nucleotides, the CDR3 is TGTGCCAGCAGCGCAACAGAAGGTTGGTACAATGAGCAGTTCTTC.

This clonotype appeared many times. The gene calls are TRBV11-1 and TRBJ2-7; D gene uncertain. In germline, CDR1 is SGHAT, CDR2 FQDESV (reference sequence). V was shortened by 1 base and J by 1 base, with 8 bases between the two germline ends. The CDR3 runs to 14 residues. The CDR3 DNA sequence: TGTGCCAGCAGCTTAGGGCCGGCGTCCTACGAGCAGTACTTC. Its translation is CASSLGPASYEQYF.

For the CDR3, the DNA is TGTGCCAGCAGCCAAGGAGGACTAGCGGGAGACCCTTACGCCGAGCAGTACTTC. This gives the protein CASSQGGLAGDPYAEQYF. The genes are TRBV3-1 and TRBJ2-7, with 13 bases matching TRBD2. V shed 1 base, J shed 6 bases, and the junction held 12 bases outside the gene matches. The CDR3 is made up of 18 amino acids. Germline CDR1 LGHDT, CDR2 YNNKEL (reference sequence).

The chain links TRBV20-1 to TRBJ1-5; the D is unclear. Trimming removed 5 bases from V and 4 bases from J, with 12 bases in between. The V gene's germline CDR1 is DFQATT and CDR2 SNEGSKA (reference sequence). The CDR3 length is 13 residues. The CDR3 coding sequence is TGCAGTGCTCTGGGTGGGGTTAATCAGCCCCAGCATTTT. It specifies CSALGGVNQPQHF.

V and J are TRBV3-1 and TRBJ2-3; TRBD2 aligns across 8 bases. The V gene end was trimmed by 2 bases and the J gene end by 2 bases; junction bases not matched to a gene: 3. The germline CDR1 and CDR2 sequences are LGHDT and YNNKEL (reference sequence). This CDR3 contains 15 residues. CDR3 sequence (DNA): TGTGCCAGCAGCCAAACTAGCGGTACCACAGATACGCAGTATTTT. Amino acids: CASSQTSGTTDTQYF.

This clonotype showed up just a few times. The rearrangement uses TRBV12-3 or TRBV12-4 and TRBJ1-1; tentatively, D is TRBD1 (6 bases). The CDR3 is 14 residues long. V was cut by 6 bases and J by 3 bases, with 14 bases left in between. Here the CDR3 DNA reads TGTGCCAGCAGCTTCAGGGGAAGGTACACTGAAGCTTTCTTT. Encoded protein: CASSFRGRYTEAFF.

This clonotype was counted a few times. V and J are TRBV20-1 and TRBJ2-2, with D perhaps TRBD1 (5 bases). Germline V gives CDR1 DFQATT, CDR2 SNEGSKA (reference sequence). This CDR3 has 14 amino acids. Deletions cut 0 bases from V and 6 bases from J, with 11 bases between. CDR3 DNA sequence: TGCAGTGCTAGAGATCCCAGGGTGGCCGGGGAGCTGTTTTTT. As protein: CSARDPRVAGELFF.

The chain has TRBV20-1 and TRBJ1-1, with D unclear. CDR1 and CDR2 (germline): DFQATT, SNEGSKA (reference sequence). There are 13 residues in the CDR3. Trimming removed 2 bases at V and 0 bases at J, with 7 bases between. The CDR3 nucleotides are TGCAGTGCTAGATGGATTATGAACACTGAAGCTTTCTTT. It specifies CSARWIMNTEAFF.

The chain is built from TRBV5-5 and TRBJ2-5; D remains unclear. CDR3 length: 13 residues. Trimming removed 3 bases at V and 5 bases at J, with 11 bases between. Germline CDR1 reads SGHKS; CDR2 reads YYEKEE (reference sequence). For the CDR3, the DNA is TGTGCCAGCAGCTCGCCAGGAGCGGAGACCCAGTACTTC. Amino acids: CASSSPGAETQYF.

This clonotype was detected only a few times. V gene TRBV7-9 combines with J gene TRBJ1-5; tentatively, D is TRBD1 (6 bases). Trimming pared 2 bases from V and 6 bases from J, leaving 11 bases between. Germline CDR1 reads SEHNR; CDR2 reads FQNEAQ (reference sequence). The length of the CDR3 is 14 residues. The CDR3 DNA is TGTGCCAGCAGCTTAATAGGGGGAGGTCAGCCCCAGCATTTT. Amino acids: CASSLIGGGQPQHF.

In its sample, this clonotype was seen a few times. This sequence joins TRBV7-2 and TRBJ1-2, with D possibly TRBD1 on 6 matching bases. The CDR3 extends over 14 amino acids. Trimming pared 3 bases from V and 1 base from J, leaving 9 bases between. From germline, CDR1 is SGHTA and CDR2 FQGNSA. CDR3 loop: CASSLDSYNYGYTF. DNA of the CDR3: TGTGCCAGCAGCTTGGACAGTTATAACTATGGCTACACCTTC. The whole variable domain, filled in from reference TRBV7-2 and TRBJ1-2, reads GAGVSQSPSNKVTEKGKDVELRCDPISGHTALYWYRQSLGQGLEFLIYFQGNSAPDKSGLPSDRFSAERTGGSVSTLTIQRTQQEDSAVYLCASSLDSYNYGYTFGSGTRLTVV.

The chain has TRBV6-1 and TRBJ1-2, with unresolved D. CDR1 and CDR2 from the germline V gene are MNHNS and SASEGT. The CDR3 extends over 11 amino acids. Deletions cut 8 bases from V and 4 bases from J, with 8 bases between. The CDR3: CASGLTYGYTF. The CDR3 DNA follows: TGTGCCAGCGGGTTAACCTATGGCTACACCTTC.

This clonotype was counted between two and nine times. CDR3 bases: TGTGCCAGCAGTTACTCGCGGGGAGGAGCCAAAAACATTCAGTACTTC. It yields the protein CASSYSRGGAKNIQYF. V is TRBV6-2 or TRBV6-3 and J is TRBJ2-4, with D maybe TRBD2 (6 bases). Germline loops: CDR1 MNHEY, CDR2 SVGEGT. With 0 bases removed from V and 0 bases from J, the gap between germline ends came to 9 bases. The CDR3 runs 16 residues.

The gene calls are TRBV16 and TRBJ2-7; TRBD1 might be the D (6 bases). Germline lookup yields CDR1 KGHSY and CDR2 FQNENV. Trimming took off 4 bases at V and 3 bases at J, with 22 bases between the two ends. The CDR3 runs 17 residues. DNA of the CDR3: TGTGCCAGCAGCCGCTCCTTGAACAGGGTTTCCAACTACGAGCAGTACTTC. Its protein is CASSRSLNRVSNYEQYF. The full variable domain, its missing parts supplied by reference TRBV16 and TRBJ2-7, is GEEVAQTPKHLVRGEGQKAKLYCAPIKGHSYVFWYQQVLKNEFKFLISFQNENVFDETGMPKERFSAKCLPNSPCSLEIQATKLEDSAVYFCASSRSLNRVSNYEQYFGPGTRLTVT.

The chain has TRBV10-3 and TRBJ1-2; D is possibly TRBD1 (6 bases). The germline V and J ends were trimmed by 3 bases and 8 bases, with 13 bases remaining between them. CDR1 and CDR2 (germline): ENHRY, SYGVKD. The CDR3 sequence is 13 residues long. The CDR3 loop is CAISERGLRGYTF. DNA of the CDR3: TGTGCCATCAGTGAAAGGGGGTTGAGAGGCTACACCTTC.